This T cell receptor (beta chain) comes out of a study of cytomegalovirus exposure and HLA in healthy donors. Across the study: An analysis done earlier identified 90 million to 120 million unique TCR beta sequences from about 179 million T cells. HLA-typed donors were the source of about 85 million unique TCRs held in an early data release.

The study's findings and limits: Many donors carried some public TCRs, although rarity characterized most TCR sequences.

PCR was performed using 60 Vbeta and 13 Jbeta primers. The data were produced by immunoSEQ multiplex PCR, yet TCRdb's version contains in-frame clones alone and is incomplete. The table includes 140,000 or so clones, 88% detected once. The V gene end was trimmed by 3 bases and the J gene end by 2 bases; junction bases not matched to a gene: 8. This CDR3 spans 17 amino acids. CDR1 is SGHRS, CDR2 YFSETQ, per germline. Comment on this clone: Its antigen is currently unknown.

The receptor comes from a woman in her forties in good health and CMV-seronegative. The chain employs TRBV5-1 and TRBJ2-5; 12 bases fit TRBD2. Input material: PBMCs. The CDR3 DNA is TGCGCCAGCAGCTCGGGACTAGCGGGCTCACCACAAGAGACCCAGTACTTC. Protein: CASSSGLAGSPQETQYF.